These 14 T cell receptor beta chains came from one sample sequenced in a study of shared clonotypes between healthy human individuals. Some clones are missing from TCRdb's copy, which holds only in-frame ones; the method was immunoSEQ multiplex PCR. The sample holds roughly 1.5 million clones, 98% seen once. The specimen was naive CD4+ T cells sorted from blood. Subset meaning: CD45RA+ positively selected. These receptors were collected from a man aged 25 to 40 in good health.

For the CDR3, the DNA is TGTGCCAGTAGTTCCCTGCGGGGCAACTCCTACGAGCAGTACTTC. Protein: CASSSLRGNSYEQYF. The chain employs TRBV19 and TRBJ2-7; D possibly corresponds to TRBD2 (6 bases). V lost 5 bases, J lost 0 bases, and 14 bases lay in between. The CDR3 is 15 residues long. CDR1 and CDR2 (germline): LNHDA, SQIVND (reference sequence).

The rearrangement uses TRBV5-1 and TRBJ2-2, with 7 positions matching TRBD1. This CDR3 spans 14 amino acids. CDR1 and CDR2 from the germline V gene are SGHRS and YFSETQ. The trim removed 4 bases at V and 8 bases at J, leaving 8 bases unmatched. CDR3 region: CASSRQGSPGELFF. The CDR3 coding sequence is TGCGCCAGCAGCCGACAGGGAAGTCCTGGGGAGCTGTTTTTT.

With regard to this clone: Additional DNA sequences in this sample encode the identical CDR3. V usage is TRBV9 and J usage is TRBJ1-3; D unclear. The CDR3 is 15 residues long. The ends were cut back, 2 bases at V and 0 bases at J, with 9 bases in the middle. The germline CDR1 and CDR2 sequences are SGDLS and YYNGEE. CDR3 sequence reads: CASSVGRLSGNTIYF. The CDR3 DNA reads TGTGCCAGCAGCGTCGGACGTCTCTCTGGAAACACCATATATTTT.

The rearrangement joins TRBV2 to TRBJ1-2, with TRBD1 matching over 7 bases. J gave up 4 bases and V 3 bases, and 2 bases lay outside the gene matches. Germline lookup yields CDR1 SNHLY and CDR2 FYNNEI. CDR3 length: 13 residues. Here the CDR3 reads CASSEGQSYGYTF. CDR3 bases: TGTGCCAGCAGTGAGGGACAGAGCTATGGCTACACCTTC.

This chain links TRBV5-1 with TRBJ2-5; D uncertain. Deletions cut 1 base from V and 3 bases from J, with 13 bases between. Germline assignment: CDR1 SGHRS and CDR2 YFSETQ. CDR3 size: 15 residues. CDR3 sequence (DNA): TGCGCCAGCAGCTTGTCAGGTCTGCCGAAAGAGACCCAGTACTTC. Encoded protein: CASSLSGLPKETQYF.

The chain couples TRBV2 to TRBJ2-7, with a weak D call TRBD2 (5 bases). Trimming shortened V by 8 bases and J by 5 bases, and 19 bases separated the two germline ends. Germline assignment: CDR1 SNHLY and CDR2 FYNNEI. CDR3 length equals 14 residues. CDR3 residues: CASSSGWESNEQYF. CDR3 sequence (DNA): TGTGCCAGCTCCTCGGGTTGGGAGTCGAACGAGCAGTACTTC.

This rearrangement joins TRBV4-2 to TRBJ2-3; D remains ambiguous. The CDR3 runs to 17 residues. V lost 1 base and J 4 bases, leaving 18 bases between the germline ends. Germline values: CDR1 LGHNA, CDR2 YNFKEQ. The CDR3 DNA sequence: TGTGCCAGCAGCCAAGGAAGTCTGACACTACCTGCAGATACGCAGTATTTT. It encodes CASSQGSLTLPADTQYF.

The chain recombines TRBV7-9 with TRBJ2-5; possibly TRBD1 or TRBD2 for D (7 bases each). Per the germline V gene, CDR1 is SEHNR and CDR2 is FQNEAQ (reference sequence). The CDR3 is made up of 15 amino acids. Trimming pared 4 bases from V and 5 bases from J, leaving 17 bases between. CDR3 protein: CASSSRGGGWETQYF. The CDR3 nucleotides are TGTGCCAGCAGCTCCAGGGGGGGCGGTTGGGAGACCCAGTACTTC.

The chain's CDR3 is CASSSGLADYTGELFF. CDR3 DNA: TGCGCCAGCAGCTCGGGACTAGCGGATTACACCGGGGAGCTGTTTTTT. The genes are TRBV5-1 and TRBJ2-2, with 11 bases identical to TRBD2. V shed 3 bases and J 3 bases; nucleotides not matched to a gene: 4. The CDR3 has 16 amino acids. Germline CDR1 and CDR2: SGHRS and YFSETQ.

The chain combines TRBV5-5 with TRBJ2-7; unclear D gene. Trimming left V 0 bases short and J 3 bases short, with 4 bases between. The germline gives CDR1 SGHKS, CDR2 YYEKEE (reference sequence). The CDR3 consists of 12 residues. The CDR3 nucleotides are TGTGCCAGCAGCTTGGTAGGCTACGAGCAGTACTTC. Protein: CASSLVGYEQYF.

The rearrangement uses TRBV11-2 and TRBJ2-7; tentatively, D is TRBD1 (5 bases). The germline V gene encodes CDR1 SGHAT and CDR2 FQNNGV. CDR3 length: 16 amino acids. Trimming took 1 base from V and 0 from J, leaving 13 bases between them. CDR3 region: CASSLGAGQLSYEQYF. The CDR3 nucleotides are TGTGCCAGCAGCTTAGGGGCAGGGCAGCTCTCCTACGAGCAGTACTTC.

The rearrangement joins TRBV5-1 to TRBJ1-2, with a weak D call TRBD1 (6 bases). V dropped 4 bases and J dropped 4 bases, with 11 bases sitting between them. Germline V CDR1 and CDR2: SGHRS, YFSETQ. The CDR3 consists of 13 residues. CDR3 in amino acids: CASSKDSTYGYTF. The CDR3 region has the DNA TGCGCCAGCAGCAAGGACAGTACCTATGGCTACACCTTC.

CDR3 protein: CASSSSTSPNSGANVLTF. The CDR3 DNA reads TGTGCCAGCAGCTCGTCGACTAGCCCCAACTCTGGGGCCAACGTCCTGACTTTC. The V and J genes are TRBV5-6 and TRBJ2-6; 7 bases are a match to TRBD2. The CDR3 extends over 18 amino acids. V was pared by 3 bases and J by 0 bases, with 9 bases of the junction left unmatched. The germline CDR1 and CDR2 sequences are SGHDT and YYEEEE.

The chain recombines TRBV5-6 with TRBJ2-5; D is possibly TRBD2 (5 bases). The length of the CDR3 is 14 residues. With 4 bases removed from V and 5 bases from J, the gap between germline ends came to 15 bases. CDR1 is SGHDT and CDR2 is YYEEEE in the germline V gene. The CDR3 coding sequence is TGTGCCAGCAGCCCAACTAGTTTAAGGGAGACCCAGTACTTC. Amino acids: CASSPTSLRETQYF.